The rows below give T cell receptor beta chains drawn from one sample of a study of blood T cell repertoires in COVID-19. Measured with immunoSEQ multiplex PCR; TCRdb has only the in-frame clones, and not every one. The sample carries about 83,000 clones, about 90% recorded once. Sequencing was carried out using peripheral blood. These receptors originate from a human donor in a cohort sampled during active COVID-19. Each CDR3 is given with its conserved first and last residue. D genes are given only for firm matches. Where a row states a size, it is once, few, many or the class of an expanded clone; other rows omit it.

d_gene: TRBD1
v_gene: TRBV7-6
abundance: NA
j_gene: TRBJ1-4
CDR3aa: CASSLGTGGAEKLFF
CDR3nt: TGTGCCAGCAGCTTAGGAACAGGGGGGGCTGAAAAACTGTTTTTT

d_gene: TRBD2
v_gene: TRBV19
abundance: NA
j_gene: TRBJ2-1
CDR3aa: CASSIRTSGSSYNEQFF
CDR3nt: TGTGCCAGTAGTATTCGGACTAGCGGGAGCTCCTACAATGAGCAGTTCTTC

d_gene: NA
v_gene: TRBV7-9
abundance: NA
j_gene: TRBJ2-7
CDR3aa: CASSASRGEQYF
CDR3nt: TGTGCCAGCAGCGCTAGCAGGGGTGAGCAGTACTTC

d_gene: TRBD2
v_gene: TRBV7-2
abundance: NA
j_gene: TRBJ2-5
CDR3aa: CASSGTSLGETQYF
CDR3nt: TGTGCCAGCAGCGGGACTAGCTTGGGGGAGACCCAGTACTTC

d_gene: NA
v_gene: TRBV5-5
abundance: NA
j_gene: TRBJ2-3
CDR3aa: CASSFVGVRQGGDTQYF
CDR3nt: TGTGCCAGCAGTTTTGTTGGTGTGAGGCAGGGAGGAGATACGCAGTATTTT

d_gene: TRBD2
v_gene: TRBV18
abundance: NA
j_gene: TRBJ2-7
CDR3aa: CASSPGTSGSYEQYF
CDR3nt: TGTGCCAGCTCACCCGGGACTAGCGGGAGTTACGAGCAGTACTTC

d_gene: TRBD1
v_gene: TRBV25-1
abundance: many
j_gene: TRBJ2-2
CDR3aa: CASSERQGPNTGELFF
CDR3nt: TGTGCCAGCAGTGAGCGACAGGGTCCGAACACCGGGGAGCTGTTTTTT

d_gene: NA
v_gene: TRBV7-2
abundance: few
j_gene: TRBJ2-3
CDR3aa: CASSLRTDTQYF
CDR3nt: TGTGCCAGCAGCTTACGGACAGATACGCAGTATTTT

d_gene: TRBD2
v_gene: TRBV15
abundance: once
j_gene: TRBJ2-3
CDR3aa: CATSREGAGRTDTQYF
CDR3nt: TGTGCCACCAGCAGAGAAGGAGCGGGACGCACAGATACGCAGTATTTT

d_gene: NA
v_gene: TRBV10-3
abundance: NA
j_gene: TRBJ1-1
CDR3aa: CAIQQGLDTEAFF
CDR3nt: TGTGCCATCCAACAGGGTTTAGATACTGAAGCTTTCTTT

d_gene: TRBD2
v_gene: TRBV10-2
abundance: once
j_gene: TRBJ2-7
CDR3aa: CASMHAGETSESYEQYF
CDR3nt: TGCGCCAGCATGCACGCCGGGGAGACTAGCGAGTCCTACGAGCAGTACTTC

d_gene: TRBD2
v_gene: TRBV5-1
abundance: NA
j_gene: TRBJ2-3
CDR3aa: CASSLTSGGIDTQYF
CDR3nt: TGCGCCAGCAGCTTGACTAGCGGGGGGATCGATACGCAGTATTTT

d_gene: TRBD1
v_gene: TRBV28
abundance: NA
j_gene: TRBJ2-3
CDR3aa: CASSGFDNRGHLDTQYF
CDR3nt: TGTGCCAGCAGTGGTTTTGACAACAGGGGGCATCTAGATACGCAGTATTTT

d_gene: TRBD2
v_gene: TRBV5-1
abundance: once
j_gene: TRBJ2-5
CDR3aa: CASSLGPAGEQETQYF
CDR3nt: TGCGCCAGCAGCTTGGGTCCAGCGGGGGAACAAGAGACCCAGTACTTC

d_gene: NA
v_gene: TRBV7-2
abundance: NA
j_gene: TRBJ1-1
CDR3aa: CASSPPLSAEAFF
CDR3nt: TGTGCCAGCAGCCCACCCCTTAGTGCTGAAGCTTTCTTT

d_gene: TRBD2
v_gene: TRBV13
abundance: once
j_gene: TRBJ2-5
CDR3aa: CASSSGTSRAETQYF
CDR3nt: TGTGCCAGCAGCTCGGGGACTAGCAGGGCGGAGACCCAGTACTTC

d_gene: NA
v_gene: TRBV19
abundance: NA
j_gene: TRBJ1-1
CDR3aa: CASSPGGGNTEAFF
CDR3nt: TGTGCCAGTAGTCCGGGCGGGGGAAACACTGAAGCTTTCTTT

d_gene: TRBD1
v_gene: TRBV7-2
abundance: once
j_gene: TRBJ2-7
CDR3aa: CASSLGGGTGAAFPYEQYF
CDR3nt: TGTGCCAGCAGCTTGGGGGGTGGGACAGGGGCAGCCTTCCCCTACGAGCAGTACTTC

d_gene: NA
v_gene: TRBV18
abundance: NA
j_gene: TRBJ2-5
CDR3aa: CASSPSETQETQYF
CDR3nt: TGTGCCAGCTCACCGTCTGAGACTCAAGAGACCCAGTACTTC

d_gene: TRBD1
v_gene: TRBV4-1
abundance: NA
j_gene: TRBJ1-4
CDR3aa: CASSRTGGDEKLFF
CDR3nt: TGCGCCAGCAGCCGGACAGGGGGGGATGAAAAACTGTTTTTT

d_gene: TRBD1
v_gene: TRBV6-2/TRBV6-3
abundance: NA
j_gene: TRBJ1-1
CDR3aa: CASSPTGDTEAFF
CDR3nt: TGTGCCAGCAGTCCAACAGGGGACACTGAAGCTTTCTTT

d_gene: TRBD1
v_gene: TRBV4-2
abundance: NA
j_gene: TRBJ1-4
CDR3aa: CASSQRDSSTPPFF
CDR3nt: TGTGCCAGCAGCCAACGGGACAGTTCAACCCCACCGTTTTTT

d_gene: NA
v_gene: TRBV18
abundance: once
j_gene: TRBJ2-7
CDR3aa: CASSPRLVSADEQYF
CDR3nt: TGTGCCAGCTCACCACGCCTAGTCTCGGCGGACGAGCAGTACTTC

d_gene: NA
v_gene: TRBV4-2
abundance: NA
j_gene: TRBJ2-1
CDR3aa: CASSQELTNLYNEQFF
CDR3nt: TGTGCCAGCAGCCAAGAGTTGACAAACCTTTACAATGAGCAGTTCTTC

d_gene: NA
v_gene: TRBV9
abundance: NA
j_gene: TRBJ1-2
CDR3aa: CASSVGDTSNYGYTF
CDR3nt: TGTGCCAGCAGCGTTGGGGACACATCTAACTATGGCTACACCTTC

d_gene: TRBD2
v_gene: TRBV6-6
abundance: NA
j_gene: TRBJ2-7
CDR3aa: CASSYSRLAGGYEQYF
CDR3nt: TGTGCCAGCAGTTACTCGAGACTAGCGGGAGGTTACGAGCAGTACTTC

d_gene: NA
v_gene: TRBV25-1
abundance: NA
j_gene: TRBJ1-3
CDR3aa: CASSDGTIRNTIYF
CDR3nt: TGTGCCAGCAGTGACGGGACAATTAGAAACACCATATATTTT

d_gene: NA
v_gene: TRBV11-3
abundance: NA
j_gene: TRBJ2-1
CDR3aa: CASSWPSNEQFF
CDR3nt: TGTGCCAGCAGCTGGCCCTCCAATGAGCAGTTCTTC

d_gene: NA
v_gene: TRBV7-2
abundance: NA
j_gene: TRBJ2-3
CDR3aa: CASSFTTGRDTQYF
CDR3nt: TGTGCCAGCAGCTTTACTACAGGGCGAGATACGCAGTATTTT

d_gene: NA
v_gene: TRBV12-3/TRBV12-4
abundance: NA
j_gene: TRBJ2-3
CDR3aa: CASSPQYTQYF
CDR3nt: TGTGCCAGCAGTCCGCAGTATACGCAGTATTTT

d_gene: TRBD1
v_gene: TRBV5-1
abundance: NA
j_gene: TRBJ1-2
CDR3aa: CASSLTSGGANYGYTF
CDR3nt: TGCGCCAGCAGCTTGACGTCAGGGGGAGCTAACTATGGCTACACCTTC

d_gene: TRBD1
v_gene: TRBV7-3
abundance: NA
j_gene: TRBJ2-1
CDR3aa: CASSRGQNNEQFF
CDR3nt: TGTGCCAGCAGCCGGGGACAGAACAATGAGCAGTTCTTC

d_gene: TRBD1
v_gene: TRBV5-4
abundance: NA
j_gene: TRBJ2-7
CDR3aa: CASSLDRGVVEQYF
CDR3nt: TGTGCCAGCAGCTTGGACAGGGGGGTCGTGGAGCAGTACTTC

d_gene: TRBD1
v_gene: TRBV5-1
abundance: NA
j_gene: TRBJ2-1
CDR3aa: CASSLRTGGYNEQFF
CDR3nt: TGCGCCAGCAGCTTAAGGACAGGGGGCTACAATGAGCAGTTCTTC

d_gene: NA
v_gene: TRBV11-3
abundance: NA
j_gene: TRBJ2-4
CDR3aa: CASSLSRGSKNIQYF
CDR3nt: TGTGCCAGCAGCTTGAGTAGGGGATCCAAAAACATTCAGTACTTC

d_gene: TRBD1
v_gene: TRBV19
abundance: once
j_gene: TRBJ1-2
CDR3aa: CASHRDREGYGYTF
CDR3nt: TGTGCCAGTCACCGGGACAGGGAAGGCTATGGCTACACCTTC

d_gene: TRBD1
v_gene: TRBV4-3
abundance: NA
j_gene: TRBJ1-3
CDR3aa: CASSQEFGTGYSGNTIYF
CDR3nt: TGCGCCAGCAGCCAAGAATTCGGGACAGGGTATTCTGGAAACACCATATATTTT

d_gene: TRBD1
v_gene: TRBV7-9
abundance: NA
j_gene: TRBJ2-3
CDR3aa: CASSLWTGDATQYF
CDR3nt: TGTGCCAGCAGCTTATGGACAGGGGATGCTACGCAGTATTTT

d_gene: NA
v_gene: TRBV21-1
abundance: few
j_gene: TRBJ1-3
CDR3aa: CASSDGTGEGGNTIYF
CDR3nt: TGTGCCAGCAGCGACGGGACAGGAGAGGGCGGAAACACCATATATTTT

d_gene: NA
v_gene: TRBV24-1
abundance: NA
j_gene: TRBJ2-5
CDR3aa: CATSDQASQGTQYF
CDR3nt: TGTGCCACCAGTGATCAGGCAAGTCAAGGGACCCAGTACTTC

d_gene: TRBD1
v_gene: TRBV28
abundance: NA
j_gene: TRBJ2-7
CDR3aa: CASSRTGQEQYF
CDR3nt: TGTGCCAGCAGTAGGACAGGGCAGGAGCAGTACTTC

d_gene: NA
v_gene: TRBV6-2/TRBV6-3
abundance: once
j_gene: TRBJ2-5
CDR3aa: CASSYSRGGETQYF
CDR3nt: TGTGCCAGCAGTTACTCGCGGGGCGGGGAGACCCAGTACTTC

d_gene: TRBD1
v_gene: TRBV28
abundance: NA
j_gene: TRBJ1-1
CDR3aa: CASSSGQTGKAFF
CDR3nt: TGTGCCAGCAGTTCGGGACAGACGGGAAAAGCTTTCTTT

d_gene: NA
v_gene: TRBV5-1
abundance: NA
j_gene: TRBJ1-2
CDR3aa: CASSFVSDNYGYTF
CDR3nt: TGCGCCAGCAGCTTTGTCAGCGATAACTATGGCTACACCTTC

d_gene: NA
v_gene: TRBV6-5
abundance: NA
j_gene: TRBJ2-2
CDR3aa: CATEKGAGELFF
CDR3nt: TGTGCCACCGAGAAGGGGGCCGGGGAGCTGTTTTTT

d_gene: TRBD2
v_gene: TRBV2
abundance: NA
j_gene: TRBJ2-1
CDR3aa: CASSERRGRDNEQFF
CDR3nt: TGTGCCAGCAGTGAACGGCGGGGGAGAGACAATGAGCAGTTCTTC

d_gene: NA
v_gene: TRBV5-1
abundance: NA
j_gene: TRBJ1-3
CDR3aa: CASSAGQFSGNTIYF
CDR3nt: TGCGCCAGCAGCGCCGGACAGTTCTCTGGAAACACCATATATTTT

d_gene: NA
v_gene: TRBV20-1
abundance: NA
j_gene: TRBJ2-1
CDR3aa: CSASQGFSYNEQFF
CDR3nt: TGCAGTGCTAGTCAGGGGTTCTCCTACAATGAGCAGTTCTTC

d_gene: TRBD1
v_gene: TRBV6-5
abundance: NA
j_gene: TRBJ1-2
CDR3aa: CASRTRTGGYYGYTF
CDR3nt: TGTGCCAGCAGAACCCGGACAGGGGGCTACTATGGCTACACCTTC